This TCR beta chain was captured by sequencing in a study of blood T cell repertoires in COVID-19. Overall study: PBMCs, B-cell-depleted T cells, or T cells provided the cDNA or gDNA that made up the material.

Study processing details: Researchers report that nucleated cell counts were estimated from reference gene primer amplification. Using immunoSEQ multiplex PCR, the repertoire was profiled, and TCRdb retains in-frame clones only, with some absent. V and J calls plus clone size are reproduced from that table; the DNA served to infer D and trimming. The repertoire holds about 200,000 clones, with around four fifths as singletons. In germline, CDR1 is SNHLY, CDR2 FYNNEI. This CDR3 region has 13 residues. V gave up 7 bases and J gave up 4 bases, with 11 bases separating them. The chain combines TRBV2 with TRBJ1-3; no reliable D call. The sequence was collected from a man aged 55 to 70 with COVID-19, enrolled during active disease. Sequencing used peripheral blood. CDR3 sequence (DNA): TGTGCCAGCACTACAGCCCTGGGAAACACCATATATTTT. Residues: CASTTALGNTIYF.